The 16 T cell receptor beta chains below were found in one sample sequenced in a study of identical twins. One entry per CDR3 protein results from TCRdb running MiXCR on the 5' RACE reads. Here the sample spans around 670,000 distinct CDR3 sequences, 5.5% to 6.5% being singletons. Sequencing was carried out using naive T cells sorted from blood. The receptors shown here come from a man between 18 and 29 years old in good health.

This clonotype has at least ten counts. The CDR3 reads CASSTPWGEDLYETQYF. In nucleotides, the CDR3 is TGTGCCAGCAGTACCCCTTGGGGGGAGGATCTGTATGAGACCCAGTACTTC. The chain links TRBV28 to TRBJ2-5, with D possibly TRBD2 on 6 matching bases. With 5 bases removed from V and 5 bases from J, the gap between germline ends came to 24 bases. CDR3 length: 17 residues. Per germline, CDR1 MDHEN and CDR2 SYDVKM.

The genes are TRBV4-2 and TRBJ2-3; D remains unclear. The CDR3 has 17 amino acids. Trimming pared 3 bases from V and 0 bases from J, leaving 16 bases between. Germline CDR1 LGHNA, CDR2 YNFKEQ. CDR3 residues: CASSHPSRGLSTDTQYF. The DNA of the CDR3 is TGTGCCAGCAGCCATCCCAGTAGAGGTTTAAGCACAGATACGCAGTATTTT.

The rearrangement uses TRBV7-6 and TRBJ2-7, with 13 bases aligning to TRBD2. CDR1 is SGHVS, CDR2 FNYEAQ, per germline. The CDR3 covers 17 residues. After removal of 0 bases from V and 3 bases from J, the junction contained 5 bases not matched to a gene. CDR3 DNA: TGTGCCAGCAGCTTAGCGGGCCGGACTAGCGGGAGCTACGAGCAGTACTTC. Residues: CASSLAGRTSGSYEQYF.

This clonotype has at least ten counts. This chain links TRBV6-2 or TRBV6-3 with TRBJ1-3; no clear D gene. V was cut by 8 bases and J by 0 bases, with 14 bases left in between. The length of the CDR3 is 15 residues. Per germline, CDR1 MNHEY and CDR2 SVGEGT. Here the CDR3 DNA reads TGTGCCAGCTGGAACCCTCCGGTCTCTGGAAACACCATATATTTT. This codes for CASWNPPVSGNTIYF.

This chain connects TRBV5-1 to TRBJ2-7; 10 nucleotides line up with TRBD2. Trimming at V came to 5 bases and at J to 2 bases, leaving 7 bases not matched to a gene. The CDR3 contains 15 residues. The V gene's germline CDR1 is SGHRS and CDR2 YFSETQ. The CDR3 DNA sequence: TGCGCCAGCAGATATACCGGGACTAGCGCCTACGAGCAGTACTTC. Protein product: CASRYTGTSAYEQYF.

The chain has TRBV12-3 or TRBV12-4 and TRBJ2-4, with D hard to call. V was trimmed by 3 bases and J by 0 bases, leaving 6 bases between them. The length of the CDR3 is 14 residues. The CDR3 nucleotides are TGTGCCAGCAGTTTCTCCATAGCCAAAAACATTCAGTACTTC. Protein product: CASSFSIAKNIQYF.

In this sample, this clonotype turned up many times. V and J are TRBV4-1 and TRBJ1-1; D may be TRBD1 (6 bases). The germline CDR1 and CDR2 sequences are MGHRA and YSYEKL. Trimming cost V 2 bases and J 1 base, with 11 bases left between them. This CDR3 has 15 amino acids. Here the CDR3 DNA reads TGCGCCAGCAGCCAACCGGGACACCCGAACACTGAAGCTTTCTTT. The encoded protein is CASSQPGHPNTEAFF.

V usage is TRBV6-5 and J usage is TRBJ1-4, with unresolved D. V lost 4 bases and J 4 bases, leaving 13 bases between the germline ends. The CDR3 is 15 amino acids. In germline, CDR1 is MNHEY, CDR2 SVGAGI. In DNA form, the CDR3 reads TGTGCCAGCAGTTCGGGCCTTTCTAGTAATGAAAAACTGTTTTTT. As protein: CASSSGLSSNEKLFF.

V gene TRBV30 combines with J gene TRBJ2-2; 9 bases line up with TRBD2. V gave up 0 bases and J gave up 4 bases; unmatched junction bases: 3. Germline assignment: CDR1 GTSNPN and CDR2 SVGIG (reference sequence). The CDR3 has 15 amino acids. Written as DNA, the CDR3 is TGTGCCTGGAGTGTAGGGACTAGCTCCACCGGGGAGCTGTTTTTT. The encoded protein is CAWSVGTSSTGELFF.

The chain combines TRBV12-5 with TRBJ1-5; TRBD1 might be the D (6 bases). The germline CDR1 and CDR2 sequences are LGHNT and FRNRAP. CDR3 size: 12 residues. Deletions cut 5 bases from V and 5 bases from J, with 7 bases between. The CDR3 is CASGRTDQPQHF. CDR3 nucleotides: TGTGCTAGTGGTAGGACAGATCAGCCCCAGCATTTT.

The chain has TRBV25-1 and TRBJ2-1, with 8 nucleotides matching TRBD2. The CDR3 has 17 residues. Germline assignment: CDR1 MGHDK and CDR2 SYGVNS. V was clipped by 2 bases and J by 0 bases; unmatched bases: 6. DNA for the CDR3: TGTGCCAGCAGTGAAGTAACGGGAGGGAGCTCCTACAATGAGCAGTTCTTC. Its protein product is CASSEVTGGSSYNEQFF.

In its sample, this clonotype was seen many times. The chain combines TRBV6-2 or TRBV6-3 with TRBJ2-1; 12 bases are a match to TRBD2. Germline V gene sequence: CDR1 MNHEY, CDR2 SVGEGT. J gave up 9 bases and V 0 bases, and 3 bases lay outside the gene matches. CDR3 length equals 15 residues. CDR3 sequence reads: CASSYSRLAGVEQFF. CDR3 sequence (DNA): TGTGCCAGCAGTTACTCCCGACTAGCGGGAGTTGAGCAGTTCTTC.

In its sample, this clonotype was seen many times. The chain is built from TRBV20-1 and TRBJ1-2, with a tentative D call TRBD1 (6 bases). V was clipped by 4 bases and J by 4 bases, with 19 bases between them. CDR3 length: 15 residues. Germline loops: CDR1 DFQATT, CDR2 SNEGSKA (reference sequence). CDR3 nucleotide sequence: TGCAGTGCTACTGGACAGATCCCTCCACCCTATGGCTACACCTTC. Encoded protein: CSATGQIPPPYGYTF.

This CDR3 reads CASSLGQDVSEQFF. The CDR3 coding sequence is TGCGCCAGCAGCTTGGGACAGGACGTTAGTGAGCAGTTCTTC. This sequence joins TRBV5-1 and TRBJ2-1, with a tentative D call TRBD1 (6 bases). The CDR3 is 14 residues long. V lost 0 bases, J lost 9 bases, and 13 bases lay in between. CDR1 and CDR2 from the germline V gene are SGHRS and YFSETQ.

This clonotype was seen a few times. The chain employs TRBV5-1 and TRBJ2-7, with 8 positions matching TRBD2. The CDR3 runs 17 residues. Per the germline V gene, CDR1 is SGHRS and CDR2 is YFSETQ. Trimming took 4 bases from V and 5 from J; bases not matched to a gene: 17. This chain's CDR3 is CASSGAGGRQGHDEQYF. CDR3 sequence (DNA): TGCGCCAGCAGCGGGGCGGGGGGACGGCAGGGACACGACGAGCAGTACTTC.

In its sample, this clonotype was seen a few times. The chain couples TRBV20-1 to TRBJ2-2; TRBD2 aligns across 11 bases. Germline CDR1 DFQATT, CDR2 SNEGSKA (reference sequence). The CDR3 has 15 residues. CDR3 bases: TGCGGACTACAGGGACTAGCGGAGAACACCGGGGAGCTGTTTTTT. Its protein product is CGLQGLAENTGELFF.